The source of this TCR beta chain is a study of post-analysis software for immune sequencing data. General study findings and limits: Controls had lower frequencies than patients of 4 or 5 TRBV segments, which included TRBV5-6, TRBV5-1 and TRBV20-1.

This CDR3 has 12 amino acids. Per the germline V gene, CDR1 is MGHDK and CDR2 is SYGVNS. V lost 6 bases and J 7 bases, leaving 12 bases between the germline ends. Sequencing libraries made from TCR beta cDNA carried unique molecular identifiers. TCRdb re-derived calls from the PCR reads in MiXCR, one entry per CDR3 protein. The sample has 750,000 to 950,000 distinct CDR3 sequences; around 46% are singletons. This clonotype was seen once. The antigen is undetermined. Material: blood. J is TRBJ1-2 and V is TRBV25-1, with D perhaps TRBD1 (5 bases). This receptor was obtained from a girl aged 10-17 years with multiple sclerosis. In DNA form, the CDR3 reads TGTGCCAGCAGCGGGGGGGGGAGTGGCTACACCTTC. This codes for CASSGGGSGYTF.